This TCR beta chain was retrieved from a study of T cells in Graves' hyperthyroidism and ophthalmopathy. Authors of the study amplified TCR beta CDR3 regions from RNA transcripts. First-round RT-PCR targeting the TCR CDR3 was performed with the HTBI primer set. TCRdb itself ran the multiplex PCR reads through MiXCR, one entry per CDR3 protein. The sample yields about 700,000 distinct CDR3 sequences, 14% seen once. Per germline, CDR1 LNHDA and CDR2 SQIVND (reference sequence). V was trimmed by 7 bases and J by 7 bases, leaving 19 bases between them. This CDR3 region has 15 residues. This clonotype was picked up one time. PBMCs were sourced from 9 to 10 ml fresh peripheral blood.

Sequencing used blood. This receptor was obtained from a woman younger than 35 with Graves' hyperthyroidism. The gene calls are TRBV19 and TRBJ2-2; D is possibly TRBD1 (5 bases). CDR3 in amino acids: CASTGPRVTRGELFF. CDR3 nucleotides: TGTGCCAGTACCGGCCCCAGGGTAACTCGCGGGGAGCTGTTTTTT.